This T cell receptor (beta chain) was found in a study of control samples from healthy donors and cancer patients. In germline, CDR1 is LNHDA, CDR2 SQIVND (reference sequence). CDR3 length: 13 amino acids. V lost 6 bases and J 2 bases, leaving 10 bases between the germline ends. The repertoire was sequenced with immunoSEQ multiplex PCR; TCRdb's copy has only in-frame clones and lacks some. The table lists about 79,000 clones, 80% to 95% of them singletons. The chain employs TRBV19 and TRBJ1-1; D perhaps matches TRBD1 (5 bases). This clonotype was sampled from a woman between 40 and 50 years old with lung cancer. The specimen sequenced was PBMCs. The CDR3 reads CASRSGRNTEAFF. CDR3 nucleotide sequence: TGTGCCAGTAGGTCGGGGCGAAACACTGAAGCTTTCTTT.